The TCR beta chain described here comes from a study of cytomegalovirus exposure and HLA in healthy donors. Study-wide context: An earlier analysis found some 100 million unique TCR beta sequences from around 180 million T cells.

PCR amplification relied on 60 Vbeta primers (plus 13 Jbeta primers). Data came from immunoSEQ multiplex PCR; TCRdb stores just in-frame clones and leaves some out. The data contain hundreds of thousands of clones, about 66% of them singletons. Trimming at V came to 1 base and at J to 2 bases, leaving 3 bases not matched to a gene. CDR3 length equals 15 residues. Germline lookup yields CDR1 SGHRS and CDR2 YFSETQ. Regarding this clone: As yet, its antigen is unknown.

Study-wide results and limits: Later analysis demonstrated an association between a missense DCLRE1C variant and TCR beta V- and J-gene trimming.

Sequencing was carried out using PBMCs. The gene calls are TRBV5-1 and TRBJ1-5; 7 bases are shared with TRBD1. The TCR originated in a female donor in good health and CMV-seronegative. The CDR3 DNA follows: TGCGCCAGCAGCTTGACAGGGGATCGCAATCAGCCCCAGCATTTT. This translates into CASSLTGDRNQPQHF. The full variable domain, in which reference TRBV5-1 and TRBJ1-5 provide the parts outside the CDR3, is KAGVTQTPRYLIKTRGQQVTLSCSPISGHRSVSWYQQTPGQGLQFLFEYFSETQRNKGNFPGRFSGRQFSNSRSEMNVSTLELGDSALYLCASSLTGDRNQPQHFGDGTRLSIL.